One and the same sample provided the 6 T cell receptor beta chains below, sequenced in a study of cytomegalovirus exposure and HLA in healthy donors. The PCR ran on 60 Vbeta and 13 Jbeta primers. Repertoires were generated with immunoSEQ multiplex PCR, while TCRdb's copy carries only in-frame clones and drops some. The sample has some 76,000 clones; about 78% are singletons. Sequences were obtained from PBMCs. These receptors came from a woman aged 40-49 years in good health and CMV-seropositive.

DNA for the CDR3: TGTGCCAGCAGCGGGGCCCCGGGTAGGGATAACACCGGGGAGCTGTTTTTT. Protein product: CASSGAPGRDNTGELFF. The J gene is TRBJ2-2, the V gene TRBV7-9; D is possibly TRBD1 (5 bases). The CDR3 sequence is 17 residues long. Trimming shortened V by 5 bases and J by 2 bases, and 18 bases separated the two germline ends. Germline lookup yields CDR1 SEHNR and CDR2 FQNEAQ (reference sequence).

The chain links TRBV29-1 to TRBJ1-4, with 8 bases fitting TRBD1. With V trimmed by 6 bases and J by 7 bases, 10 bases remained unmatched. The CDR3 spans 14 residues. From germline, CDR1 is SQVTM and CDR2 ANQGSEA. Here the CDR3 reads CSVAPGGAGEKLFF. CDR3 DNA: TGCAGCGTCGCACCAGGGGGCGCGGGTGAAAAACTGTTTTTT.

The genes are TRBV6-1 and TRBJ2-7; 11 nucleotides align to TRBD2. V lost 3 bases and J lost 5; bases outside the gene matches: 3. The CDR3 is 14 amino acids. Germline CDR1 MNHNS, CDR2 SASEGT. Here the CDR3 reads CASSEGLAVDEQYF. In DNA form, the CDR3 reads TGTGCCAGCAGTGAGGGACTAGCGGTCGACGAGCAGTACTTC.

As DNA, the CDR3 is TGCGCCAGCAGACTAGGACTAGCGGGAAGGAATGAGCAGTTCTTC. It specifies CASRLGLAGRNEQFF. The chain combines TRBV4-1 with TRBJ2-1; TRBD2 matches 12 bases. Germline CDR1 reads MGHRA; CDR2 reads YSYEKL. This CDR3 spans 15 amino acids. V gave up 6 bases and J gave up 7 bases; unmatched junction bases: 7.

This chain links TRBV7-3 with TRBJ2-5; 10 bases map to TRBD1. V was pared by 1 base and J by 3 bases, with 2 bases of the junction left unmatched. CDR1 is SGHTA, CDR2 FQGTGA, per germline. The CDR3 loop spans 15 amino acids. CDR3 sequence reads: CASSLIGTGEETQYF. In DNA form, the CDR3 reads TGTGCCAGCAGCTTAATAGGGACAGGGGAAGAGACCCAGTACTTC.

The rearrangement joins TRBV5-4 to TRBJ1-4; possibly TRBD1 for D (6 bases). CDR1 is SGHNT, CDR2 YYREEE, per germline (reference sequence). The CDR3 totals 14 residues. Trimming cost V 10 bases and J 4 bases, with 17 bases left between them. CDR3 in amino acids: CAGSQGLGNEKLFF. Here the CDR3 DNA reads TGTGCCGGTTCCCAGGGGCTAGGTAATGAAAAACTGTTTTTT.